This T cell receptor (beta chain) was identified in a study of blood T cell repertoires in COVID-19. Germline V gene sequence: CDR1 SGHRS, CDR2 YFSETQ. The CDR3 runs to 17 residues. J lost 2 bases, V lost 4 bases, and 7 bases had no gene match. The protocol was immunoSEQ multiplex PCR, while the TCRdb copy is restricted to in-frame clones and leaves out a portion. The repertoire has some 210,000 clones, around four fifths of them found once; the top ten carry less than 8%. The sequence came from a woman in her 50s with active or convalescent COVID-19. The sample taken for sequencing was peripheral blood. V gene TRBV5-1 combines with J gene TRBJ2-7, with TRBD2 identical over 15 bases. CDR3 DNA sequence: TGCGCCAGCAGCATCGGGACTAGCGGGAGGCTAACCTACGAGCAGTACTTC. Its translation: CASSIGTSGRLTYEQYF.